This T cell receptor beta chain originates from a study of cytomegalovirus exposure and HLA in healthy donors. Study-level background: The same platform used for the roughly 600 first-cohort repertoires was also used for the 130 or so validation repertoires, as a later analysis reported.

About this clone itself: The antigen is undetermined.

Generated by immunoSEQ multiplex PCR, the TCRdb table keeps only in-frame clones and is missing some. The table lists about 220,000 clones, around nine tenths of them singletons. Whole-study findings and limits: A few chains tied to CMV proved CMV antigen-specific in vitro. Among TCR beta chains, those listed as cytomegalovirus-associated numbered roughly 150.

This receptor was identified in a woman aged 18-29 years in good health and CMV-seronegative. The sequencing input was PBMCs.

The CDR3 sequence is CASSPVSGALWNTEAFF. The CDR3 DNA reads as TGTGCCAGCTCACCGGTCAGCGGGGCGCTTTGGAACACTGAAGCTTTCTTT. V usage is TRBV18 and J usage is TRBJ1-1, with D tentatively TRBD1 (5 bases). Germline values: CDR1 KGHSH, CDR2 LQKENI. This CDR3 is 17 amino acids long. V was cut by 3 bases and J by 1 base, with 18 bases left in between.